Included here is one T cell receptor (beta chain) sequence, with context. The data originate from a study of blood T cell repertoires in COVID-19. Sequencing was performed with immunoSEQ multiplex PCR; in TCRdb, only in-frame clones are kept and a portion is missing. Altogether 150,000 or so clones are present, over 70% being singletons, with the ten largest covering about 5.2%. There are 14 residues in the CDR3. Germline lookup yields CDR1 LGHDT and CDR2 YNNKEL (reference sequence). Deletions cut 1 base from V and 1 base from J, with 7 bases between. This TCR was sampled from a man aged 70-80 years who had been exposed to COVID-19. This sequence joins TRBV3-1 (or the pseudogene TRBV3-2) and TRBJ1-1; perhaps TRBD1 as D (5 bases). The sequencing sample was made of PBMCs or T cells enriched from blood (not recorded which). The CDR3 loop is CASSQGTRNTEAFF. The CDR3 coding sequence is TGTGCCAGCAGCCAAGGGACAAGGAACACTGAAGCTTTCTTT.